What follows is one T cell receptor beta chain and its context. The antigen remains unidentified. Stem cell-like memory, regulatory, central memory and naive CD4+ cells were sorted via CD45RO/CCR7/CD25/CD127/CD95/CD27. This record belongs to a study of beta chain features in type 1 diabetes. Study-wide results and caveats: Across patients, naive, central memory and Treg TCRB repertoires exhibited apparently greater similarity than was observed across healthy donors.

Expressed TCRB transcripts were sequenced because the entire RNA isolate underwent reverse transcription. The protocol was immunoSEQ multiplex PCR, while the TCRdb copy is restricted to in-frame clones and leaves out a portion. The table lists about 260,000 clones, around 68% of them singletons, with 0.053% in the top ten. The germline V gene has CDR1 SQVTM and CDR2 ANQGSEA. With 7 bases clipped from V and 1 base from J, the junction kept 10 bases outside the gene matches. This CDR3 comprises 14 residues. This TCR came from a man aged 25-40 years in good health. Material for sequencing was naive CD4+ T cells from blood. The V gene is TRBV29-1, the J gene TRBJ2-7; 7 bases agree with TRBD2. CDR3 DNA sequence: TGCAGCGCCTCGAGCGGGACCTCTTCCTACGAGCAGTACTTC. Encoded protein: CSASSGTSSYEQYF.